Here is one TCR beta chain with its context. This clone was observed once. Which antigen it targets is not known. No clone much larger than this one lies a single base away; base qualities are absent. Collaborating institutions collected whole blood in K2EDTA tubes following their own protocols. For TCRbeta analysis, collaborators shipped samples in one of three forms: frozen whole blood, isolated PBMCs, or DNA extracted from either of those sample types. The V end loses 5 bases and the J end loses 6 bases, and a stretch of 16 bases separates them. From the germline V gene, CDR1 is SGHRS and CDR2 is YFSETQ. There are 14 amino acids in the CDR3, from cysteine to phenylalanine inclusive. Only the CDR3 part of the read is kept: 42 bases, read in frame from the first base. The data were obtained in a study of blood T cell repertoires in COVID-19 (dated by TCRdb to about 2020). About the full investigation: Collaborator samples came from the United States, Italy and Spain and covered acute and convalescent phases of COVID-19. Where available, HLA class I and class II types were obtained from metadata supplied by the sample provider rather than from assay-based typing. The repertoires were released in a freely available public database meant as a resource for research on the immune response to SARS-CoV-2. Nearly every sample came with metadata listing a de-identified subject ID, COVID-19 status, age in years and sex. The samples were drawn from two sources: the first 160 participants of the ongoing ImmuneRACE study, and 1,200 or so subjects contributed by 6 global collaborators. Deeply sampled blood TCRbeta repertoires from subjects exposed to, actively infected with, or recovered from COVID-19 were included in the dataset. The material from the prospective study consisted of cDNA or gDNA derived from T cells, B-cell-depleted T cells, or PBMCs. General findings and caveats noted by the study authors: The quantity of clinical and demographic metadata differed by source and by participant and was supplied without curation.

TCRbeta CDR3 regions were amplified from genomic DNA by means of the immunoSEQ Assay, a bias-controlled multiplex PCR. Per the original workflow: The number of nucleated cells in each sample was estimated from the amplification of reference gene primers within the assay. Sequence reads were collapsed and filtered to measure the absolute abundance of every unique TCRbeta CDR3 rearrangement. Productive Simpson clonality was computed per sample as the square root of Simpson's diversity index over productive rearrangements. Held by TCRdb, this immuneACCESS table contains in-frame sequences only and omits some clones. Under half of the omission traces to an unresolved V gene where checked; the cause of the rest is unknown. V and J calls and clone size follow that table, whereas D and trimming were derived from the DNA. Counted in this sample were tens of thousands of clones; 91% of them appeared once. About 3.4% of the sample goes to the ten largest clones.

The receptor was isolated from a woman aged 65 to 85 with active COVID-19. This receptor chain uses TRBV5-1 and TRBJ2-3, with the D gene not confidently named. Sequencing was done on a sample of peripheral blood. The bases read TGCGCCAGCAGTAGTACCGGAAGGCGGGATACGCAGTATTTT. Its amino acids are CASSSTGRRDTQYF.